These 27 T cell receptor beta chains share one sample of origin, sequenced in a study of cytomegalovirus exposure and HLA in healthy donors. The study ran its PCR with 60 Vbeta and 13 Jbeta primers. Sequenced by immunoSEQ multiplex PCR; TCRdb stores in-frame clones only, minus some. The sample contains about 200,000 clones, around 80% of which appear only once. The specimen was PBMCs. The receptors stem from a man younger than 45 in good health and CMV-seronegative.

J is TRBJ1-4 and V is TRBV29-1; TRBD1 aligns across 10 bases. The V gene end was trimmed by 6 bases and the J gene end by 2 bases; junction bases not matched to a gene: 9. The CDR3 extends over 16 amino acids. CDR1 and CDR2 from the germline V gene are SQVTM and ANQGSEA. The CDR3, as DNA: TGCAGCGTACAGTTCGACAGGGGGCTTACTAATGAAAAACTGTTTTTT. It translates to CSVQFDRGLTNEKLFF.

CDR3 sequence reads: CASSIGHPRDEQFF. CDR3 nucleotides: TGTGCCAGCAGTATTGGACACCCGAGAGATGAGCAGTTCTTC. This chain joins TRBV6-1 and TRBJ2-1, with TRBD1 as a possible D gene (5 bases). The CDR3 is 14 amino acids. Germline V gives CDR1 MNHNS, CDR2 SASEGT. V lost 5 bases to trimming and J lost 8 bases, with 16 bases between them.

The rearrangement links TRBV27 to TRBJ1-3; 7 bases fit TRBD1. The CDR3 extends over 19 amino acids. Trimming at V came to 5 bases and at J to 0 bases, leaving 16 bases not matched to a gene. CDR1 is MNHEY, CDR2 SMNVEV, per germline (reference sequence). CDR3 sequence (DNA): TGTGCCAGCAGTCCCACACGGGCCGGGACAGCGCCCTCTGGAAACACCATATATTTT. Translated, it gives CASSPTRAGTAPSGNTIYF.

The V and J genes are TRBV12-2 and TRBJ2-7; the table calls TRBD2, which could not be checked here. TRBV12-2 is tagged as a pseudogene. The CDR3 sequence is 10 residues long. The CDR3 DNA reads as TGTGCAAGTCGCCGCTACGAGCAGTACTTC. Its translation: CASRRYEQYF.

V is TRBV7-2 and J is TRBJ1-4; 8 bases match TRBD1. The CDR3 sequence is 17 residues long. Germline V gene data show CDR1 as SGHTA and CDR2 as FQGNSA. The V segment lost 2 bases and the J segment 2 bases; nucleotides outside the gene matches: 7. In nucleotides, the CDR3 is TGTGCCAGCAGCTTATTGCAGGGGGCATGGACTAATGAAAAACTGTTTTTT. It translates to CASSLLQGAWTNEKLFF. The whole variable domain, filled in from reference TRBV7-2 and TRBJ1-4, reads GAGVSQSPSNKVTEKGKDVELRCDPISGHTALYWYRQSLGQGLEFLIYFQGNSAPDKSGLPSDRFSAERTGGSVSTLTIQRTQQEDSAVYLCASSLLQGAWTNEKLFFGSGTQLSVL.

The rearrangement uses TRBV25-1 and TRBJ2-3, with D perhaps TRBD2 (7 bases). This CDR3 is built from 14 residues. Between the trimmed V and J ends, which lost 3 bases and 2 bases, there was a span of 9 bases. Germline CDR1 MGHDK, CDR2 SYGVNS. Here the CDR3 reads CASSDGGATDTQYF. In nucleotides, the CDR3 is TGTGCCAGCAGTGATGGGGGGGCCACAGATACGCAGTATTTT.

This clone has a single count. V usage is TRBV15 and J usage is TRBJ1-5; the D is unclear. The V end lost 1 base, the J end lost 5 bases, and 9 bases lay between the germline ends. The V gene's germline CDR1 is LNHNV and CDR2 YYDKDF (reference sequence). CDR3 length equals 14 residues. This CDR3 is CATSRGHMDQPQHF. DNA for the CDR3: TGTGCCACCAGCAGAGGACATATGGATCAGCCCCAGCATTTT.

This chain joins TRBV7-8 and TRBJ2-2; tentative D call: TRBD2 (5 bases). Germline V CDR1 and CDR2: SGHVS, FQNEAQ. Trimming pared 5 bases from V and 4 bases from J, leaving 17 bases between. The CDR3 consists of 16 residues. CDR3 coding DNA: TGTGCCAGCAGCCTCAATAGCGCTCGGGGCACCGGGGAGCTGTTTTTT. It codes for CASSLNSARGTGELFF.

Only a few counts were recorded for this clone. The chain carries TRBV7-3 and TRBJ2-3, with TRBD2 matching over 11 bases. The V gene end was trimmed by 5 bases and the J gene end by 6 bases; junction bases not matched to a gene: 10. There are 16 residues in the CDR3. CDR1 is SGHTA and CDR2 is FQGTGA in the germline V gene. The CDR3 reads CASSPLAGAVLDTQYF. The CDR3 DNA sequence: TGTGCCAGCAGCCCACTAGCGGGGGCCGTACTCGATACGCAGTATTTT.

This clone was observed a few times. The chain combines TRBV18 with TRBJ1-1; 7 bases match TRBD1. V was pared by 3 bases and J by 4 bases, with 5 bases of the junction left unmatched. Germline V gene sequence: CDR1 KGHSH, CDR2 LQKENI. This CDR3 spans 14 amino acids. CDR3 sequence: CASSPRTGFTEAFF. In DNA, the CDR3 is TGTGCCAGCTCACCCCGGACAGGATTCACTGAAGCTTTCTTT.

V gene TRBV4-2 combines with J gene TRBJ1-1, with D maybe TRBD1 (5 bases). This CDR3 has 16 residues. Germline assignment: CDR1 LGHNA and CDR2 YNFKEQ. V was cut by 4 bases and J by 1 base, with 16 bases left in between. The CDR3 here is CASSPLDPGANTEAFF. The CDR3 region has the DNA TGTGCCAGCAGCCCCTTAGACCCTGGGGCGAACACTGAAGCTTTCTTT.

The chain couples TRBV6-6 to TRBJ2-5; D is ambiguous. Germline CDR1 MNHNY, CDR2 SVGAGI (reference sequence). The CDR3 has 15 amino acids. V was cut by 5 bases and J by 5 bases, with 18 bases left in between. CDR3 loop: CASSPLTGSTETQYF. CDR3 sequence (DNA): TGTGCCAGCAGTCCACTGACTGGATCAACGGAGACCCAGTACTTC.

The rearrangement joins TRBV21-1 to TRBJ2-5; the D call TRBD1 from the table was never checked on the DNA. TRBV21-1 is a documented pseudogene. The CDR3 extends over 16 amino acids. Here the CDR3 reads CLFGASAWPYQETQYF. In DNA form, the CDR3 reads TGTTTATTTGGGGCCTCCGCCTGGCCGTACCAAGAGACCCAGTACTTC.

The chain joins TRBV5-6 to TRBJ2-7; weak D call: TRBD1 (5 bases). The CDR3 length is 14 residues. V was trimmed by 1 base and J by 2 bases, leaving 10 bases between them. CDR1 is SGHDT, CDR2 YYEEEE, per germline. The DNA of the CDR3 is TGTGCCAGCAGCTTGCAGGGCAGCGCCTACGAGCAGTACTTC. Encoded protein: CASSLQGSAYEQYF.

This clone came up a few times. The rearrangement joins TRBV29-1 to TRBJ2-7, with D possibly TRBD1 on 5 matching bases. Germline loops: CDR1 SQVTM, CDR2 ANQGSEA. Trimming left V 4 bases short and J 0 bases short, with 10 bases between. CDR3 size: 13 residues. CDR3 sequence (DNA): TGCAGCGTTGGTGTTAGGGGCTCCTACGAGCAGTACTTC. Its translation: CSVGVRGSYEQYF.

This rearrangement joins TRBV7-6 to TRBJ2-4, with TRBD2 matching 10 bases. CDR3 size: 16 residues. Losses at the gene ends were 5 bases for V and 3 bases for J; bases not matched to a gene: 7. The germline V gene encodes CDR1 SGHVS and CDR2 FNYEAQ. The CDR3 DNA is TGTGCCAGCAGCCCCAGCGGGGGGGTGGACAAAAACATTCAGTACTTC. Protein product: CASSPSGGVDKNIQYF. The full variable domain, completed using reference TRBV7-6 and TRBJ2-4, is GAGVSQSPRYKVTKRGQDVALRCDPISGHVSLYWYRQALGQGPEFLTYFNYEAQQDKSGLPNDRFSAERPEGSISTLTIQRTEQRDSAMYRCASSPSGGVDKNIQYFGAGTRLSVL.

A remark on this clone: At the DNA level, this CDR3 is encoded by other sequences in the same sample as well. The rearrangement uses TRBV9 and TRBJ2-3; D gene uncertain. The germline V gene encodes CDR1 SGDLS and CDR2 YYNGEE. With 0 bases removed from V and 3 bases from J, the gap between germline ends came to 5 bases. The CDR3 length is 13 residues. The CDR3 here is CASSVGVTDTQYF. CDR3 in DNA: TGTGCCAGCAGCGTAGGAGTAACAGATACGCAGTATTTT.

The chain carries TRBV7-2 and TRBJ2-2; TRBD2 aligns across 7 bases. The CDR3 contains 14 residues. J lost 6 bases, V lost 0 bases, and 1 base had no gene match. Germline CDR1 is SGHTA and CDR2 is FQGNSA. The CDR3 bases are TGTGCCAGCAGCTTAGCACGGGAGGCCGGGGAGCTGTTTTTT. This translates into CASSLAREAGELFF. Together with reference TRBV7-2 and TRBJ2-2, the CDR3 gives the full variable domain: GAGVSQSPSNKVTEKGKDVELRCDPISGHTALYWYRQSLGQGLEFLIYFQGNSAPDKSGLPSDRFSAERTGGSVSTLTIQRTQQEDSAVYLCASSLAREAGELFFGEGSRLTVL.

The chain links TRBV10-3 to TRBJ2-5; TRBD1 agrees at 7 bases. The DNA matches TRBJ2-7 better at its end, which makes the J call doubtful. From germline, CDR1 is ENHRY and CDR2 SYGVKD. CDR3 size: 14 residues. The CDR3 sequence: CAISDDRVSYEQYF. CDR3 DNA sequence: TGTGCCATCAGTGATGACAGGGTCTCCTACGAGCAGTACTTC.

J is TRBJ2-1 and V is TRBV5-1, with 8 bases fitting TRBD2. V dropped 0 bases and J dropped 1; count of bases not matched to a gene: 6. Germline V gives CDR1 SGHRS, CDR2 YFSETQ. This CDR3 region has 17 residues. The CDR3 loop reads CASSLAGSGGSYNEQFF. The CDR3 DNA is TGCGCCAGCAGCTTGGCGGGGAGCGGGGGTTCCTACAATGAGCAGTTCTTC.

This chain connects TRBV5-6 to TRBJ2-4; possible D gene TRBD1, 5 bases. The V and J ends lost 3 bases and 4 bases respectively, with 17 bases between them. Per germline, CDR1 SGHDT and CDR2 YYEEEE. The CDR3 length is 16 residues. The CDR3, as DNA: TGTGCCAGCAGCTCCAGGGTACCCATGAGAAAAAACATTCAGTACTTC. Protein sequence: CASSSRVPMRKNIQYF.

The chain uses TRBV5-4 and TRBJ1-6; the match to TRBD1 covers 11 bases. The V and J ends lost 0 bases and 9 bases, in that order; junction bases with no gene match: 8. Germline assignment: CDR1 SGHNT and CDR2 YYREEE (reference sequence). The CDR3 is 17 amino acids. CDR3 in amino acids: CASSLDGVGQGASPLHF. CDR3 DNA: TGTGCCAGCAGCTTGGACGGCGTAGGACAGGGGGCTTCACCCCTCCACTTT. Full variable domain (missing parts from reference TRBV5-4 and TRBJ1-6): ETGVTQSPTHLIKTRGQQVTLRCSSQSGHNTVSWYQQALGQGPQFIFQYYREEENGRGNFPPRFSGLQFPNYSSELNVNALELDDSALYLCASSLDGVGQGASPLHFGNGTRLTVT.

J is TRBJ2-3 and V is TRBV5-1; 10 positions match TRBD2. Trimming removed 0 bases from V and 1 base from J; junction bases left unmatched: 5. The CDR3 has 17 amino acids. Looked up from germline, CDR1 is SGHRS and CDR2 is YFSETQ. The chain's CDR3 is CASSLGASGGRTDTQYF. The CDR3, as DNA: TGCGCCAGCAGCTTGGGGGCTAGCGGGGGACGCACAGATACGCAGTATTTT.

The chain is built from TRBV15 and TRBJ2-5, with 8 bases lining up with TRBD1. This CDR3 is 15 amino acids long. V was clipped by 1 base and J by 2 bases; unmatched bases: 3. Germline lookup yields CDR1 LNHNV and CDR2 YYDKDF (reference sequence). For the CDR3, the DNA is TGTGCCACCAGCAGAGGAGGACAGGGACAAGAGACCCAGTACTTC. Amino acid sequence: CATSRGGQGQETQYF.

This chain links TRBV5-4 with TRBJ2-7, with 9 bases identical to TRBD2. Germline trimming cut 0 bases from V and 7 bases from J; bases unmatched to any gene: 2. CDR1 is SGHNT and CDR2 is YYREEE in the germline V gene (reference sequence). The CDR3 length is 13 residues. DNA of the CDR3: TGTGCCAGCAGCTTGGCCCTAGCGGGGGAGCAGTACTTC. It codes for CASSLALAGEQYF. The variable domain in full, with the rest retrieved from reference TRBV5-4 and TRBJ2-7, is ETGVTQSPTHLIKTRGQQVTLRCSSQSGHNTVSWYQQALGQGPQFIFQYYREEENGRGNFPPRFSGLQFPNYSSELNVNALELDDSALYLCASSLALAGEQYFGPGTRLTVT.

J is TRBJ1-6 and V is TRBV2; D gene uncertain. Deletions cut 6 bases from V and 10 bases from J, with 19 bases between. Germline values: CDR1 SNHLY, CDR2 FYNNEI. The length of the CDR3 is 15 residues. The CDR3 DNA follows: TGTGCCAGCAGGCGCCGGGAAGGGATTCGATCACCCCTCCACTTT. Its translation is CASRRREGIRSPLHF. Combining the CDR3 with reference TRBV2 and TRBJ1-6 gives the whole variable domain EPEVTQTPSHQVTQMGQEVILRCVPISNHLYFYWYRQILGQKVEFLVSFYNNEISEKSEIFDDQFSVERPDGSNFTLKIRSTKLEDSAMYFCASRRREGIRSPLHFGNGTRLTVT.

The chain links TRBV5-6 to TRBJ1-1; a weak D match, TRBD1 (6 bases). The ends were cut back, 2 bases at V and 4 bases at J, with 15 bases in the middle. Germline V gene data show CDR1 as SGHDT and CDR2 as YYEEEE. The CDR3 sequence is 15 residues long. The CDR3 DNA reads TGTGCCAGCAGCTTCGGGGGGGCGATAGGCACTGAAGCTTTCTTT. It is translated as CASSFGGAIGTEAFF.